This TCR beta chain originates from a study of T cells after yellow fever vaccination. In this sample, this clonotype turned up many times. Via MiXCR, TCRdb re-called the 5' RACE reads, giving one row per CDR3 protein. This table holds more than 200,000 distinct CDR3 sequences, about 3.5% found once. This CDR3 spans 12 amino acids. Germline V gives CDR1 MGHRA, CDR2 YSYEKL. Trimming removed 1 base at V and 9 bases at J, with 7 bases between. The receptor was isolated from a man aged 18 to 29 who received the YFV17D yellow fever vaccine. Here the sequenced sample was PBMCs, taken 15 days after the yellow fever booster vaccination. The chain is built from TRBV4-1 and TRBJ1-5; D might be TRBD1 (6 bases). The CDR3, as DNA: TGCGCCAGCAGCCAAGTAGGGGGGCCCCAGCATTTT. This encodes CASSQVGGPQHF.